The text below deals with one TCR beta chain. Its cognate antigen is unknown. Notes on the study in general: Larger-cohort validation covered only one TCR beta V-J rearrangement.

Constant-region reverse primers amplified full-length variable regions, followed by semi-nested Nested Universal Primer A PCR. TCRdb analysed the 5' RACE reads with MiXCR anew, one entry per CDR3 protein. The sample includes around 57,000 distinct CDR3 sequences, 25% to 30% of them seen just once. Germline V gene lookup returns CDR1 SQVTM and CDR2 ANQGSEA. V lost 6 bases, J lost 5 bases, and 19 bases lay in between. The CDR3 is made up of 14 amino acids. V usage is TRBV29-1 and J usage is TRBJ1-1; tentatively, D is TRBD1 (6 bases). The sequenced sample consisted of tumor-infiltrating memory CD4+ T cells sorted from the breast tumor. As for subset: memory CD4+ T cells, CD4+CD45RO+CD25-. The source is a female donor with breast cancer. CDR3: CSVNVGASRTEAFF. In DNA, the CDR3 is TGCAGCGTAAACGTGGGGGCTTCGCGGACTGAAGCTTTCTTT.